This record covers a single TCR beta chain. J lost 4 bases, V lost 6 bases, and 10 bases had no gene match. CDR1 is SGHRS and CDR2 is YFSETQ in the germline V gene. The CDR3 loop spans 15 amino acids. These data are taken from a study of cytomegalovirus exposure and HLA in healthy donors. Primers: 60 Vbeta forward and 13 Jbeta reverse. The data were produced by immunoSEQ multiplex PCR, yet TCRdb's version contains in-frame clones alone and is incomplete. This repertoire includes 90,000 to 120,000 clones. This sequence was found in a man aged 50 or older in good health and CMV-seronegative. V gene TRBV5-1 combines with J gene TRBJ1-2, with TRBD1 identical over 9 bases. The material sequenced was PBMCs. The CDR3 protein is CASTQGGTGSYGYTF. The CDR3 DNA is TGCGCCAGCACCCAAGGCGGGACAGGGAGCTATGGCTACACCTTC.